The rows below give T cell receptor beta chains drawn from one sample of a study of control samples from healthy donors and cancer patients. Using immunoSEQ multiplex PCR, the repertoire was profiled, and TCRdb retains in-frame clones only, with some absent. Counted here are tens of thousands of clones, approximately 89% occurring once; the ten biggest clones make up around 1.5%. What was sequenced was PBMCs. The receptors originated from a man aged 40-55 years with colorectal cancer. The CDR3 runs from the conserved cysteine through the conserved F or W. D genes are given only for firm matches. For some rows the clone size is stated as once, few or many, or as a class when expanded; others skip it.

D gene	V gene	clone size	J gene	CDR3 DNA	CDR3 protein
NA	TRBV15	NA	TRBJ2-3	TGTGCCACCAGCAGAGAAGTAGCGAGTAGAACAGATACGCAGTATTTT	CATSREVASRTDTQYF
NA	TRBV11-3	NA	TRBJ2-2	TGTGCCAGCACCGTTACGTCCCTCCTGGGTTCGTCGACCGGGGAGCTGTTTTTT	CASTVTSLLGSSTGELFF
NA	TRBV19	NA	TRBJ2-7	TGTGCCAGTAGTGGGGGCCAACTATACGAGCAGTACTTC	CASSGGQLYEQYF
NA	TRBV27	NA	TRBJ2-1	TGTGCCAGCAGTTTTCCCGGGTCTCGCCAGTTCTTC	CASSFPGSRQFF
NA	TRBV9	NA	TRBJ2-1	TGTGCCAGCAGCGTTACGGGACTCACATACAATGAGCAGTTCTTC	CASSVTGLTYNEQFF
NA	TRBV21-1	NA	TRBJ1-5	TGTGCCAGCAGCAAAGGTGCTGGGGCTAAGCAGCCCCAGCATTTT	CASSKGAGAKQPQHF
TRBD2	TRBV15	NA	TRBJ2-1	TGTGCCACCAGCAGGTCGGGACTAGCGGGGAAATCCTACAATGAGCAGTTCTTC	CATSRSGLAGKSYNEQFF
NA	TRBV3-1/TRBV3-2	NA	TRBJ1-2	TGTGCCAGCAGCCAAAGAAACGACTATGGCTACACCTTC	CASSQRNDYGYTF
TRBD2	TRBV11-2	NA	TRBJ2-3	TGTGCCAGCAGTCGACTAGCGGGCAGGACAGACGGTACGCAGTATTTT	CASSRLAGRTDGTQYF
NA	TRBV2	NA	TRBJ2-5	TGTGCCAGCCGGAAGGGCATCGACCAAGAGACCCAGTACTTC	CASRKGIDQETQYF
TRBD2	TRBV6-5	few	TRBJ2-7	TGTGCCAGCAGTCCCGGGACTAGTGGCTACGAGCAGTACTTC	CASSPGTSGYEQYF
TRBD1	TRBV19	NA	TRBJ1-5	TGTGCCAGTAGTATAGACGGACAGGGCGGTCAGCCCCAGCATTTT	CASSIDGQGGQPQHF
NA	TRBV7-6	NA	TRBJ2-2	TGTGCCAGCAGCTCAGAAGGACTTCCTGTAGGCGAGCTGTTTTTT	CASSSEGLPVGELFF
NA	TRBV27	NA	TRBJ2-1	TGTGCCAGCAGTTCCATACTAGCACAGTACAATGAGCAGTTCTTC	CASSSILAQYNEQFF
TRBD1	TRBV30	NA	TRBJ2-2	TGTGCCTGGAGTGTGGGACAGGGTCACACCGGGGAGCTGTTTTTT	CAWSVGQGHTGELFF
NA	TRBV28	NA	TRBJ2-7	TGTGCCAGCAGTTTTCCCTATAGGGGCGAGCAGTACTTC	CASSFPYRGEQYF
NA	TRBV11-2	NA	TRBJ2-2	TGTGCCAGCAGCTTAGAACCCGCAGGGACCACCGGGGAGCTGTTTTTT	CASSLEPAGTTGELFF
TRBD1	TRBV30	NA	TRBJ1-1	TGTGCCTGGAGTACCCGGACAGGGCCAGCTTTCTTT	CAWSTRTGPAFF
TRBD1	TRBV7-9	NA	TRBJ1-1	TGTGCCAGCAGCGAGCCTTCGGGACAGGTGAACACTGAAGCTTTCTTT	CASSEPSGQVNTEAFF
TRBD1	TRBV19	NA	TRBJ1-5	TGTGCCAGTAGTGAACGGACAGGTTCAACCAGGGATCAGCCCCAGCATTTT	CASSERTGSTRDQPQHF
NA	TRBV28	once	TRBJ2-3	TGTGCCAGCAGTCCCTCGACAGTCACAGATACGCAGTATTTT	CASSPSTVTDTQYF
TRBD1	TRBV5-8	NA	TRBJ1-5	TGTGCCAGCAGCTTGGCCGGGTCTTCGACAGGGCATCAGCCCCAGCATTTT	CASSLAGSSTGHQPQHF
NA	TRBV2	NA	TRBJ1-6	TGTGCCAGCACTTTGGACTATAATTCACCCCTCCACTTT	CASTLDYNSPLHF
NA	TRBV12-5	NA	TRBJ2-7	TGTGCTAGTTCTTCAGGGCAGATAACTTCCTACGAGCAGTACTTC	CASSSGQITSYEQYF
NA	TRBV19	once	TRBJ1-2	TGTGCCAGTAGTATTCTCTTGGAGTCGAGTGGGGTCTATGGCTACACCTTC	CASSILLESSGVYGYTF
TRBD1	TRBV30	NA	TRBJ2-1	TGTGCCTGGAGTCCCAGGGGGCAAGAGCAGTTCTTC	CAWSPRGQEQFF
TRBD1	TRBV5-1	NA	TRBJ2-7	TGCGCCAGCAGCTTGTACGACAGGGCCTACGAGCAGTACTTC	CASSLYDRAYEQYF
NA	TRBV5-6	NA	TRBJ1-6	TGTGCCAGCAGCTCGGGACCCACGGGAAATTCACCCCTCCACTTT	CASSSGPTGNSPLHF
NA	TRBV30	NA	TRBJ1-5	TGTGCCTGGAGTGTATACTTCGAGAGTAATTCGAGTCCTCAGCCCCAGCATTTT	CAWSVYFESNSSPQPQHF
TRBD2	TRBV18	few	TRBJ2-7	TGTGCCAGCTCACCACCATTTAGCGGGAGCCCCTACGAGCAGTACTTC	CASSPPFSGSPYEQYF
TRBD2	TRBV28	NA	TRBJ2-1	TGTGCCAGCTCACTCTCCGGGACTAGCGGGAGTGATGAGCAGTTCTTC	CASSLSGTSGSDEQFF
NA	TRBV7-9	NA	TRBJ1-1	TGTGCCAGCAGCCCTGGGCGGGCGTGGGGGACTGAAGCTTTCTTT	CASSPGRAWGTEAFF
NA	TRBV5-1	NA	TRBJ1-1	TGCGCCAGCAGCTTGGGTGGAATTTACTCTCAAAACACTGAAGCTTTCTTT	CASSLGGIYSQNTEAFF
TRBD1	TRBV19	NA	TRBJ2-2	TGTGCCAGTAGTTCGTCCGGGACAGCGAACACCGGGGAGCTGTTTTTT	CASSSSGTANTGELFF
NA	TRBV6-1	NA	TRBJ2-7	TGTGCCAGCAGTGAACCCTACTACAGTGGCGAGCAGTACTTC	CASSEPYYSGEQYF
NA	TRBV3-1/TRBV3-2	NA	TRBJ1-4	TGTGCCAGCAGCCAGGGGGCGGTAGAAAAACTGTTTTTT	CASSQGAVEKLFF
NA	TRBV12-3/TRBV12-4	NA	TRBJ1-2	TGTGCCAGCACCTTACTGGGCTTCGGTGGCTACACCTTC	CASTLLGFGGYTF
TRBD1	TRBV18	NA	TRBJ1-4	TGTGCCAGCTCACTAAAAACAGGGGTTGGGTCCGAAAAACTGTTTTTT	CASSLKTGVGSEKLFF
NA	TRBV3-1/TRBV3-2	NA	TRBJ1-2	TGTGCCAGCAGCGGAGATTCCTATGGCTACACCTTC	CASSGDSYGYTF
TRBD2	TRBV24-1	NA	TRBJ2-1	TGTGCCACCAGTGATCCCGGGACTAGCGGGTACAATGAGCAGTTCTTC	CATSDPGTSGYNEQFF
TRBD2	TRBV3-1/TRBV3-2	NA	TRBJ2-1	TGTGCCAGCAGCCACCTCAAAGGGACTAGGACATATGAGCAGTTCTTC	CASSHLKGTRTYEQFF
TRBD2	TRBV5-1	NA	TRBJ2-1	TGCGCCAGCAGACCGGGACTAGCGGAAGAGCAGTTCTTC	CASRPGLAEEQFF
TRBD2	TRBV6-6	NA	TRBJ2-7	TGTGCCAGCAGTCCCGGGCTAGCGGGAGCCTCCAGCGACGAGCAGTACTTC	CASSPGLAGASSDEQYF
NA	TRBV7-9	NA	TRBJ1-1	TGTGCCAGCAGCTTTATCGCCACTGAAGCTTTCTTT	CASSFIATEAFF
TRBD1	TRBV19	NA	TRBJ2-7	TGTGCCAGTACTCAAAAGGGGACAGGGGGCGAGCAGTACTTC	CASTQKGTGGEQYF
TRBD2	TRBV7-3	NA	TRBJ2-1	TGTGCCAGCAGCCAACTAGCGGGAGATTACAATGAGCAGTTCTTC	CASSQLAGDYNEQFF
NA	TRBV9	NA	TRBJ1-2	TGTGCCAGCAGCGTAGGAGGAGGGGTCGGAATGGAGGGCTACACCTTC	CASSVGGGVGMEGYTF
NA	TRBV4-3	NA	TRBJ2-1	TGCGCCAGCAGCCAAGCCGGGATGACCTACAATGAGCAGTTCTTC	CASSQAGMTYNEQFF
TRBD2	TRBV7-9	NA	TRBJ2-7	TGTGCCAGCAGCTTAGTCCTCGCGGGAGGCCCCTACGAGCAGTACTTC	CASSLVLAGGPYEQYF
NA	TRBV6-5	NA	TRBJ2-3	TGTGCCAGCAGTCCCCGGGACATTGCGGATACGCAGTATTTT	CASSPRDIADTQYF
NA	TRBV7-9	NA	TRBJ2-7	TGTGCCAGCAGCTTCCCTGGTTCGGTCTCCTACGAGCAGTACTTC	CASSFPGSVSYEQYF
NA	TRBV5-1	NA	TRBJ1-1	TGCGCCAGCAGCTTGGCGAGAGGGAGCACTGAAGCTTTCTTT	CASSLARGSTEAFF
TRBD1	TRBV5-1	NA	TRBJ2-1	TGCGCCAGCAGCTTCTCTCCCGGGACAGGGGGCAATGAGCAGTTCTTC	CASSFSPGTGGNEQFF